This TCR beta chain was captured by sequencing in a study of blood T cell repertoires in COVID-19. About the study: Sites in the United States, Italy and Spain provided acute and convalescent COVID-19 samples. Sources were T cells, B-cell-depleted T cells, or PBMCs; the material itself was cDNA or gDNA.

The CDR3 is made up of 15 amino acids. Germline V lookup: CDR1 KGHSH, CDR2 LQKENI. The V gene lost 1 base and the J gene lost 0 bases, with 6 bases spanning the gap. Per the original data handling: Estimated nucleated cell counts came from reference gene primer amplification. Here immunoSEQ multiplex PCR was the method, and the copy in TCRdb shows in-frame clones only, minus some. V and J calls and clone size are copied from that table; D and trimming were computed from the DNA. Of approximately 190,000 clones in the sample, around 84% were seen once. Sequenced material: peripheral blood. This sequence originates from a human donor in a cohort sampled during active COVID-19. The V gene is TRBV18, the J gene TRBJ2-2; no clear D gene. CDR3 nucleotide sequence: TGTGCCAGCTCACCACTACGGTCGAACACCGGGGAGCTGTTTTTT. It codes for CASSPLRSNTGELFF.